Listed below are T cell receptor beta chains from one sample, sequenced in a study of blood T cell repertoires in COVID-19. Profiled with immunoSEQ multiplex PCR; TCRdb holds only in-frame clones, not every one. The profile covers approximately 69,000 clones, with roughly 79% appearing a single time and 20% to 25% taken by the ten largest. Sequencing input: peripheral blood. All receptors come from a woman aged 70-85 years with acute or convalescent COVID-19. Each CDR3 is given with its conserved first and last residue. Each record gives: V gene, J gene, D gene, clone size, CDR3 protein, CDR3 DNA. D genes are given only for firm matches. Clone size is given for some rows only: seen once, a few or many times, or a class if the clone is expanded.

TRBV10-3,TRBJ2-7,-,-,CAIGGSGAYEQYF,TGTGCCATCGGGGGCTCTGGGGCCTACGAGCAGTACTTC
TRBV6-1,TRBJ2-3,-,-,CASSALGGARTDTQYF,TGTGCCAGCAGTGCCCTAGGGGGGGCTCGGACAGATACGCAGTATTTT
TRBV2,TRBJ1-5,-,-,CASAQGREPQHF,TGTGCCAGCGCGCAGGGGCGTGAGCCCCAGCATTTT
TRBV6-5,TRBJ2-7,TRBD1,few,CASSYAKNRGQNEQYF,TGTGCCAGCAGTTACGCGAAAAACAGGGGGCAAAACGAGCAGTACTTC
TRBV27,TRBJ2-5,TRBD2,-,CASSRTSDLRRETQYF,TGTGCCAGCAGCCGGACTAGCGACCTAAGGAGGGAGACCCAGTACTTC
TRBV7-7,TRBJ2-5,TRBD1,-,CASSLGTGLAGETQYF,TGTGCCAGCAGCTTGGGGACAGGGCTTGCCGGTGAGACCCAGTACTTC
TRBV14,TRBJ2-1,-,-,CASSQAGASYNEQFF,TGTGCCAGCAGCCAGGCGGGGGCCAGCTACAATGAGCAGTTCTTC
TRBV5-1,TRBJ2-7,TRBD1,once,CASSGGQGASYEQYF,TGCGCCAGCAGCGGCGGACAGGGGGCTTCCTACGAGCAGTACTTC
TRBV18,TRBJ1-2,-,few,CASSPSPGSNYGYTF,TGTGCCAGCTCACCATCTCCGGGGAGTAACTATGGCTACACCTTC
TRBV7-9,TRBJ1-5,-,-,CASSFRVSQPQHF,TGTGCCAGCAGTTTCAGGGTAAGTCAGCCCCAGCATTTT
TRBV11-2,TRBJ2-5,TRBD2,-,CASSLSGGQETQYF,TGTGCCAGCAGCTTATCGGGAGGCCAAGAGACCCAGTACTTC
TRBV6-6,TRBJ1-1,-,-,CASRNSGTGTEAFF,TGTGCCAGCAGGAACAGCGGGACCGGGACTGAAGCTTTCTTT
TRBV2,TRBJ2-5,TRBD1,-,CASRGTGESVQETQYF,TGTGCCAGCAGAGGGACAGGGGAATCGGTCCAAGAGACCCAGTACTTC
TRBV15,TRBJ1-2,-,few,CATSSQGYGYTF,TGTGCCACCAGCAGCCAGGGTTATGGCTACACCTTC
TRBV2,TRBJ2-5,TRBD1,once,CASSDLTGFQETQYF,TGTGCCAGCAGTGATCTGACAGGGTTCCAGGAGACCCAGTACTTC
TRBV18,TRBJ1-2,-,once,CASSPSREGYGYTF,TGTGCCAGCTCACCTTCTAGGGAGGGCTATGGCTACACCTTC
TRBV7-2,TRBJ2-5,-,-,CASALDGSRQETQYF,TGTGCCAGCGCCCTGGACGGGAGTCGCCAAGAGACCCAGTACTTC
TRBV7-2,TRBJ1-5,TRBD1,-,CASSLTGQGFNQPQHF,TGTGCCAGCAGCTTGACGGGACAGGGCTTCAATCAGCCCCAGCATTTT
TRBV6-5,TRBJ1-2,TRBD1,-,CASRTGDYGYTF,TGTGCCAGCAGAACAGGGGATTATGGCTACACCTTC
TRBV7-7,TRBJ2-3,-,-,CASSPSVVATSGTQYF,TGTGCTAGCAGCCCCTCGGTGGTAGCGACCTCGGGTACGCAGTATTTT
TRBV23-1,TRBJ1-1,-,-,CASSQCPKRGPEAFF,TGCGCCAGCAGTCAATGCCCGAAGAGAGGCCCTGAAGCTTTCTTT
TRBV10-1,TRBJ2-3,-,-,CASSSQVGSPTSTQYF,TGCGCCAGCAGTTCACAGGTTGGCTCCCCTACAAGTACGCAGTATTTT
TRBV6-5,TRBJ1-3,TRBD1,-,CASSYGTGSGNTIYF,TGTGCCAGCAGTTACGGGACAGGCTCTGGAAACACCATATATTTT
TRBV27,TRBJ1-1,-,few,CASSPVSEAGNTEAFF,TGTGCCAGCAGCCCTGTAAGCGAAGCGGGGAACACTGAAGCTTTCTTT
TRBV29-1,TRBJ2-7,-,-,CSVEDRNRYYEQYF,TGCAGCGTTGAAGACAGGAACCGATACTACGAGCAGTACTTC
TRBV28,TRBJ2-5,TRBD1,-,CASRPLNRGRETQYF,TGTGCCAGCAGACCCCTCAACAGGGGGCGAGAGACCCAGTACTTC
TRBV7-7,TRBJ2-1,-,once,CASSLEYLAPRNEQFF,TGTGCCAGCAGCTTAGAGTACCTAGCGCCAAGAAATGAGCAGTTCTTC
TRBV27,TRBJ2-1,TRBD2,once,CASSSRFGTRVNEQFF,TGTGCCAGCAGTTCGCGGTTTGGGACTAGAGTCAATGAGCAGTTCTTC
TRBV7-2,TRBJ2-7,TRBD2,-,CASSLWGLSSSYEQYF,TGTGCCAGCAGCTTATGGGGACTAAGTAGCTCCTACGAGCAGTACTTC
TRBV10-3,TRBJ1-2,-,-,CAISPRHQEGYGYTF,TGTGCCATCAGCCCCAGGCACCAAGAGGGATATGGCTACACCTTC
TRBV4-2,TRBJ2-2,TRBD1,-,CASSPRLGGIGTGRGTGELFF,TGTGCCAGCAGCCCCAGACTCGGGGGAATCGGGACAGGTCGGGGCACCGGGGAGCTGTTTTTT
TRBV6-2/TRBV6-3,TRBJ2-1,-,few,CASSSPYNEQFF,TGTGCCAGCAGTTCCCCGTACAATGAGCAGTTCTTC
TRBV20-1,TRBJ2-1,-,-,CSALSFGEQFF,TGCAGTGCCCTAAGTTTCGGGGAGCAGTTCTTC
TRBV9,TRBJ1-2,-,-,CASSVSGNYGYTF,TGTGCCAGCAGCGTATCAGGGAACTATGGCTACACCTTC
TRBV7-9,TRBJ2-3,TRBD1,-,CASSLQGATDTQYF,TGTGCCAGCAGCTTACAGGGGGCCACGGATACGCAGTATTTT
TRBV4-1,TRBJ1-6,TRBD1,-,CASSQETGNPRSPLHF,TGCGCCAGCAGCCAAGAGACAGGGAATCCTAGGTCACCCCTCCACTTT
TRBV18,TRBJ1-2,TRBD1,-,CASSLRQGNYGYTF,TGTGCCAGCTCACTTAGACAGGGGAACTATGGCTACACCTTC
TRBV10-3,TRBJ1-4,-,-,CAISGTDYEKLFF,TGTGCCATCAGTGGGACAGATTATGAAAAACTGTTTTTT
TRBV2,TRBJ2-1,-,-,CASSGKRAPYNEQFF,TGTGCCAGCAGTGGTAAGCGGGCCCCCTACAATGAGCAGTTCTTC
TRBV7-9,TRBJ1-1,-,-,CASSRTANTEAFF,TGTGCCAGCAGCCGTACAGCGAACACTGAAGCTTTCTTT
TRBV3-1/TRBV3-2,TRBJ2-5,TRBD2,-,CASRPGLAGGGRLETQYF,TGTGCCAGCAGGCCAGGACTAGCGGGAGGCGGGCGACTAGAGACCCAGTACTTC
TRBV27,TRBJ1-6,-,few,CASSFPIEDSPLHF,TGTGCCAGCAGTTTCCCTATTGAGGATTCACCCCTCCACTTT
TRBV11-2,TRBJ1-4,TRBD1,few,CASSPGQGRGEKLFF,TGTGCCAGCAGCCCTGGACAGGGAAGGGGTGAAAAACTGTTTTTT
TRBV11-1,TRBJ1-1,-,-,CASSNLRGGTEAFF,TGTGCCAGCAGCAATCTTAGGGGAGGCACTGAAGCTTTCTTT
TRBV14,TRBJ2-3,-,-,CASSYQADTQYF,TGTGCCAGCAGTTACCAGGCAGATACGCAGTATTTT
TRBV18,TRBJ1-4,-,-,CASSPSGGSGEKLFF,TGTGCCAGCTCACCCTCGGGAGGGAGTGGCGAAAAACTGTTTTTT
TRBV18,TRBJ1-1,TRBD1,-,CASSPGTGNTEAFF,TGTGCCAGCTCACCAGGGACAGGGAACACTGAAGCTTTCTTT
TRBV30,TRBJ1-1,TRBD1,-,CAWRQGAGNTEAFF,TGTGCCTGGAGACAGGGGGCTGGCAACACTGAAGCTTTCTTT
TRBV24-1,TRBJ1-2,TRBD1,-,CATSDGRGQGGYTF,TGTGCCACCAGTGATGGCAGGGGGCAGGGAGGCTACACCTTC
TRBV11-2,TRBJ2-1,-,-,CASSTNLSPGDSYNEQFF,TGTGCCAGCAGCACAAACCTCTCCCCGGGGGACTCCTACAATGAGCAGTTCTTC
TRBV11-2,TRBJ2-2,-,-,CASSSPTGANTGELFF,TGTGCCAGCAGCTCACCGACAGGCGCGAACACCGGGGAGCTGTTTTTT
TRBV7-8,TRBJ1-1,-,-,CASSHLTFRGNTEAFF,TGTGCCAGCAGCCATCTTACGTTCAGGGGGAACACTGAAGCTTTCTTT
TRBV6-2/TRBV6-3,TRBJ1-4,TRBD1,-,CASSLGQAGKLFF,TGTGCCAGCAGTTTGGGACAGGCGGGGAAACTGTTTTTT